This T cell receptor (beta chain) was identified during a study of blood T cell repertoires in COVID-19. Study as a whole: Acute-phase and convalescent COVID-19 samples originated in the United States, Italy and Spain. In each case, the material was cDNA or gDNA derived from T cells, B-cell-depleted T cells, or PBMCs.

In the authors' workflow: It was from reference gene primer amplification that nucleated cell counts were estimated. The assay was immunoSEQ multiplex PCR, and TCRdb's table has in-frame clones only and misses some. Clone size and V and J calls were adopted from that table, with D and trimming inferred from the DNA. The table lists about 250,000 clones, about 80% of them singletons. Germline CDR1 is LGHDT and CDR2 is YNNKEL (reference sequence). The length of the CDR3 is 12 residues. J lost 5 bases, V lost 3 bases, and 0 bases had no gene match. The TCR was taken from an elderly man with acute or convalescent COVID-19. The specimen sequenced was peripheral blood. The V gene is TRBV3-1 (or the pseudogene TRBV3-2), the J gene TRBJ2-5; 7 bases align to TRBD2. The CDR3 region has the DNA TGTGCCAGCAGCCACGGGAGGGAGACCCAGTACTTC. Translating it yields CASSHGRETQYF.